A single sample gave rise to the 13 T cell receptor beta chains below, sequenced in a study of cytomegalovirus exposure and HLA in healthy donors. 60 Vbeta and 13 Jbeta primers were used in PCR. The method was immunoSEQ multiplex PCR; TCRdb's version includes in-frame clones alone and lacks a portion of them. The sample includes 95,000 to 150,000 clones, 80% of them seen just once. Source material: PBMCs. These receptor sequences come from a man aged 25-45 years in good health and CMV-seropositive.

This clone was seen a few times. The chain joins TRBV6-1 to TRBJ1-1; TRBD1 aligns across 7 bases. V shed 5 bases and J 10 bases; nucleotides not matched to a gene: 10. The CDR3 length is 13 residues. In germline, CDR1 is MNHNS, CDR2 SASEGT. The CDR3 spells CASSPQDRVAAFF. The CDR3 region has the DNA TGTGCCAGCAGTCCCCAAGACAGGGTGGCAGCTTTCTTT.

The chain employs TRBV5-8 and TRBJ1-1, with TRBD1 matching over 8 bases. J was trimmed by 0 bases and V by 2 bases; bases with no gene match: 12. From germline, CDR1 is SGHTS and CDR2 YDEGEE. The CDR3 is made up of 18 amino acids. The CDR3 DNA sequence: TGTGCCAGCAGCTTAACTTGGTCAGGGGGCTATTTGAACACTGAAGCTTTCTTT. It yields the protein CASSLTWSGGYLNTEAFF.

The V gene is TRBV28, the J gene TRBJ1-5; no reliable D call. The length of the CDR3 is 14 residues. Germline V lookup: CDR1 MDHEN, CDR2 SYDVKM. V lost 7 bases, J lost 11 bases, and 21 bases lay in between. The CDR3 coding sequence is TGTGCCAGCACATCCCGGGAGGCCCTTGGGGCCCAGCATTTT. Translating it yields CASTSREALGAQHF. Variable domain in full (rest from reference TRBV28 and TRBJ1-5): DVKVTQSSRYLVKRTGEKVFLECVQDMDHENMFWYRQDPGLGLRLIYFSYDVKMKEKGDIPEGYSVSREKKERFSLILESASTNQTSMYLCASTSREALGAQHFGDGTRLSIL.

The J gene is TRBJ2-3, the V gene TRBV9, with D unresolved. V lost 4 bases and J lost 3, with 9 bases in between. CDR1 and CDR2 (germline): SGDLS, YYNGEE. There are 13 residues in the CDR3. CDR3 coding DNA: TGTGCCAGCAGCCCTTCTCTAACAGATACGCAGTATTTT. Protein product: CASSPSLTDTQYF.

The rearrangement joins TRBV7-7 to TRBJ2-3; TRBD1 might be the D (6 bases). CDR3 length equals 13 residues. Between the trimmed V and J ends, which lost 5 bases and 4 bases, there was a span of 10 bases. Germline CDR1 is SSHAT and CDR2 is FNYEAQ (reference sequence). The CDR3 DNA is TGTGCCAGCAGCCAGGGGTTTTCAGATACGCAGTATTTT. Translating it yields CASSQGFSDTQYF.

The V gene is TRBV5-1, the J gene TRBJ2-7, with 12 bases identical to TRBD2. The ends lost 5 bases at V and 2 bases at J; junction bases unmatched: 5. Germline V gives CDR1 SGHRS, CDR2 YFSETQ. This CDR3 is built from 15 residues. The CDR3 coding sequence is TGCGCCAGCAGACAAACTAGCGGGGGGCCCTACGAGCAGTACTTC. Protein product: CASRQTSGGPYEQYF. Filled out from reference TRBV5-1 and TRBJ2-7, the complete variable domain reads KAGVTQTPRYLIKTRGQQVTLSCSPISGHRSVSWYQQTPGQGLQFLFEYFSETQRNKGNFPGRFSGRQFSNSRSEMNVSTLELGDSALYLCASRQTSGGPYEQYFGPGTRLTVT.

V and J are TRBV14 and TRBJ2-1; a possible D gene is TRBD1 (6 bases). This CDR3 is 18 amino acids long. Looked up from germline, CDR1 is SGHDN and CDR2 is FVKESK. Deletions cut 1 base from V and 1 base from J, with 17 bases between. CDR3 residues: CASSQVEMKGVSYNEQFF. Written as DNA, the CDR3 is TGTGCCAGCAGCCAAGTCGAAATGAAGGGGGTATCCTACAATGAGCAGTTCTTC. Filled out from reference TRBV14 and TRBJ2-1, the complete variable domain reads EAGVTQFPSHSVIEKGQTVTLRCDPISGHDNLYWYRRVMGKEIKFLLHFVKESKQDESGMPNNRFLAERTGGTYSTLKVQPAELEDSGVYFCASSQVEMKGVSYNEQFFGPGTRLTVL.

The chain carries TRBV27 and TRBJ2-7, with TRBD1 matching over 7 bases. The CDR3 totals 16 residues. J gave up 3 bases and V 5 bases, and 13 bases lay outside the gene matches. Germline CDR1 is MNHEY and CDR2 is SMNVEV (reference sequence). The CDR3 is CASSPVGTERFYEQYF. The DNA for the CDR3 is TGTGCCAGCAGTCCCGTGGGGACAGAACGTTTCTACGAGCAGTACTTC.

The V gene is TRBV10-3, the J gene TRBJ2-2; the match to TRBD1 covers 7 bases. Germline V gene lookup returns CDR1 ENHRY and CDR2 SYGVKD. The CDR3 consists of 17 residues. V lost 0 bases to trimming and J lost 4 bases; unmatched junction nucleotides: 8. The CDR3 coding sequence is TGTGCCATCAGTGAGTCGGAGAGGGGGCGCCCCACCGGGGAGCTGTTTTTT. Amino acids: CAISESERGRPTGELFF.

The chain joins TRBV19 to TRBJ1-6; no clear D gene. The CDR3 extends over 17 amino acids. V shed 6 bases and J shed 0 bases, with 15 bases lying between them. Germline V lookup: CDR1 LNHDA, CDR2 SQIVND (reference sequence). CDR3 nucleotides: TGTGCCAGTAGCCTAGCACCCACGAGCTCCTATAATTCACCCCTCCACTTT. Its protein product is CASSLAPTSSYNSPLHF.

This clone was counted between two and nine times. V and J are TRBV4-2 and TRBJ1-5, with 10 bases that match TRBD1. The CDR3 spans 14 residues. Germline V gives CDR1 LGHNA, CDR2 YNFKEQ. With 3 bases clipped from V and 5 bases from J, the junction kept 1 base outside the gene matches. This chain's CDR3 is CASSQGTGDQPQHF. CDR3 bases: TGTGCCAGCAGCCAGGGGACAGGGGATCAGCCCCAGCATTTT.

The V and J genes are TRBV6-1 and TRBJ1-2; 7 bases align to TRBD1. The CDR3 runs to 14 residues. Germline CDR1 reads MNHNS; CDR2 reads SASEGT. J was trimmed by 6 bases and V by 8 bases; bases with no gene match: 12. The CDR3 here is CASCKGAGADGYTF. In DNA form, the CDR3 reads TGTGCCAGCTGCAAGGGGGCAGGGGCGGATGGCTACACCTTC.

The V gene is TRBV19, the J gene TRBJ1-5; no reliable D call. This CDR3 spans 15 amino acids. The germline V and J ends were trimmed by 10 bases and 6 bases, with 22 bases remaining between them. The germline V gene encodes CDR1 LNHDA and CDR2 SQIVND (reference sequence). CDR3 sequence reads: CATSSGRANGQPQHF. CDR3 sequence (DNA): TGTGCCACCTCCTCCGGGAGGGCGAATGGTCAGCCCCAGCATTTT.